These T cell receptor beta chains were read from a single sample in a study of OX40 agonist ivuxolimab in advanced cancers. The data were produced by immunoSEQ multiplex PCR, yet TCRdb's version contains in-frame clones alone and is incomplete. This table has 40,000 to 55,000 clones, 80% appearing once. The source was CD4+ or CD8+ T cells sorted from blood, collected in a trial of the OX40 agonist ivuxolimab. The receptor set was obtained from an adult with an advanced solid tumor such as melanoma, head and neck, liver or kidney cancer. The CDR3 runs from the conserved cysteine through the conserved F or W. Each record gives: D gene, CDR3 length, clone size, V gene, J gene, CDR3 DNA, CDR3 protein. The D gene is left open where the match is weak. Not every row has a clone size; where given, it reads once, few, many or a size class.

>-|13|-|TRBV2|TRBJ2-5
TGTGCCAGCAGGACCCGGCGCCAAGAGACCCAGTACTTC
CASRTRRQETQYF
>-|13|-|TRBV30|TRBJ2-5
TGTGCCTGGAGAGGCGTAAAAGAACAGACCCAGTACTTC
CAWRGVKEQTQYF
>-|16|-|TRBV7-2|TRBJ2-1
TGTGCCAGCAGCTTAGTGGGGTCAGTAGGAGGCCATGAGCAGTTCTTC
CASSLVGSVGGHEQFF
>TRBD1|18|-|TRBV28|TRBJ1-1
TGTGCCAGCAGCTTGATGGGGTTGTACAGGGGAGTAGGCACTGAAGCTTTCTTT
CASSLMGLYRGVGTEAFF
>TRBD2|16|-|TRBV19|TRBJ2-3
TGTGCCAGTAGTACTGGGACTAGCACTAGCACAGATACGCAGTATTTT
CASSTGTSTSTDTQYF
>-|14|few|TRBV2|TRBJ2-1
TGTGCCAGCAGTGAAATTCTGGTCTCCAATGAGCAGTTCTTC
CASSEILVSNEQFF
>TRBD2|15|-|TRBV14|TRBJ2-3
TGTGCCAGCAGCCTGACTAGCGGAAGCACAGATACGCAGTATTTT
CASSLTSGSTDTQYF
>TRBD2|15|-|TRBV19|TRBJ2-3
TGTGCCAGTACCAGGACTAGCGGGAGGTGGGATACGCAGTATTTT
CASTRTSGRWDTQYF
>TRBD2|14|once|TRBV28|TRBJ2-7
TGTGCCAGTACCCGGGGGGGCCTTAACTACGAGCAGTACTTC
CASTRGGLNYEQYF
>-|14|once|TRBV11-2|TRBJ2-3
TGTGCCAGCAGCTCTTTTTTTGGCACAGATACGCAGTATTTT
CASSSFFGTDTQYF